Shown below are 6 T cell receptor beta chains from a single sample sequenced in a study of cytomegalovirus exposure and HLA in healthy donors. The PCR had 60 Vbeta and 13 Jbeta primers. Repertoires were generated with immunoSEQ multiplex PCR, while TCRdb's copy carries only in-frame clones and drops some. Seen here are 150,000 to 200,000 clones, about four fifths observed once, and the top ten hold around 1%. Sequenced: PBMCs. The receptors were gathered from a woman between 35 and 50 years old in good health and CMV-seronegative.

CDR3 in DNA: TGTGCCAGCAGAGGCCGACCGTCGACTCCTTGCTACGAGCAGTACGTC. This codes for CASRGRPSTPCYEQYV. The genes are TRBV21-1 and TRBJ2-7; the table's D call of TRBD2 was not tested on the DNA. TRBV21-1 constitutes a pseudogene. The CDR3 extends over 16 amino acids.

This clone occurred once. CDR3 coding DNA: TGTGCCAGCAGCTTAGATCTCGTCTATGGCTACACCTTC. Encoded protein: CASSLDLVYGYTF. The chain recombines TRBV11-3 with TRBJ1-2; no clear D gene. This CDR3 is built from 13 residues. Germline values: CDR1 SGHNT, CDR2 YENEEA. Trimming pared 0 bases from V and 4 bases from J, leaving 6 bases between.

DNA for the CDR3: TGTGCCAGCAGTACCGGGACAGGGGGCAATCAGCCCCAGCATTTT. It is translated as CASSTGTGGNQPQHF. J is TRBJ1-5 and V is TRBV28; TRBD1 matches 10 bases. Losses at the gene ends were 5 bases for V and 2 bases for J; bases not matched to a gene: 3. The CDR3 covers 15 residues. Germline V gene data show CDR1 as MDHEN and CDR2 as SYDVKM.

The chain has TRBV6-1 and TRBJ1-1, with unresolved D. The ends were cut back, 6 bases at V and 1 base at J, with 9 bases in the middle. The CDR3 length is 13 residues. Germline CDR1 MNHNS, CDR2 SASEGT. Here the CDR3 reads CASSRVTNTEAFF. The CDR3 coding sequence is TGTGCCAGCAGCCGGGTCACGAACACTGAAGCTTTCTTT.

The table lists this clone with a few counts. The rearrangement joins TRBV18 to TRBJ2-5; 8 bases align to TRBD1. Germline V gives CDR1 KGHSH, CDR2 LQKENI. V shed 3 bases and J 1 base; nucleotides not matched to a gene: 7. The CDR3 is 16 amino acids. Here the CDR3 DNA reads TGTGCCAGCTCACCGGGACAGGCAAGCTTCCAAGAGACCCAGTACTTC. It translates to CASSPGQASFQETQYF.

DNA of the CDR3: TGTGCCAGCAGTGAACAGGGTGGCTACACCTTC. As protein: CASSEQGGYTF. V and J are TRBV6-1 and TRBJ1-2; tentatively, D is TRBD1 (5 bases). Germline assignment: CDR1 MNHNS and CDR2 SASEGT. This CDR3 contains 11 residues. V gave up 2 bases and J gave up 7 bases, with 5 bases separating them.